These 5 T cell receptor beta chains originate from one sample sequenced in a study of blood T cells in healthy people across ages. Through a sample-barcoded 5' primer and a J-beta primer mix, a second PCR was run for roughly 7 to 12 cycles. TCRdb called the 5' RACE reads again in MiXCR, with one record for every CDR3 protein. In the table there are 450,000 to 650,000 distinct CDR3 sequences, around 24% of which are singletons. In addition, the sample was reused for a study of T cells of mothers and their children.

The sample consisted of blood. These TCRs come from a boy aged 5-17 years in good health.

The chain recombines TRBV11-1 with TRBJ2-2; TRBD2 matches at 8 bases. This CDR3 has 20 residues. Germline trimming cut 2 bases from V and 0 bases from J; bases unmatched to any gene: 14. Germline V gene data show CDR1 as SGHAT and CDR2 as FQDESV (reference sequence). CDR3 sequence: CASSLSLLLAATANTGELFF. The CDR3 region has the DNA TGTGCCAGCAGCTTATCTTTACTACTAGCGGCAACTGCGAACACCGGGGAGCTGTTTTTT. Variable domain in full (rest from reference TRBV11-1 and TRBJ2-2): EAEVAQSPRYKITEKSQAVAFWCDPISGHATLYWYRQILGQGPELLVQFQDESVVDDSQLPKDRFSAERLKGVDSTLKIQPAELGDSAMYLCASSLSLLLAATANTGELFFGEGSRLTVL.

A few counts support this clonotype. This sequence joins TRBV11-1 and TRBJ2-1; D may be TRBD2 (7 bases). The CDR3 totals 16 residues. Trimming removed 2 bases at V and 9 bases at J, with 20 bases between. In germline, CDR1 is SGHAT, CDR2 FQDESV (reference sequence). The CDR3 loop reads CASSLFRAGGGGEQFF. The DNA of the CDR3 is TGTGCCAGCAGCTTATTCCGGGCCGGAGGGGGGGGTGAGCAGTTCTTC.

This clonotype was seen once. The chain employs TRBV5-1 and TRBJ2-2; D may correspond to TRBD1 or TRBD2 (5 bases each). V lost 5 bases and J lost 4, with 18 bases in between. Germline V gene lookup returns CDR1 SGHRS and CDR2 YFSETQ. CDR3 length equals 16 residues. CDR3 DNA sequence: TGCGCCAGCAGTCCATCCCCTGGGGGTGGCACCGGGGAGCTGTTTTTT. This translates into CASSPSPGGGTGELFF. Combining the CDR3 with reference TRBV5-1 and TRBJ2-2 gives the whole variable domain KAGVTQTPRYLIKTRGQQVTLSCSPISGHRSVSWYQQTPGQGLQFLFEYFSETQRNKGNFPGRFSGRQFSNSRSEMNVSTLELGDSALYLCASSPSPGGGTGELFFGEGSRLTVL.

On this clonotype itself: One end of the junction varies from germline; a read error may be responsible. The chain links TRBV3-1 to TRBJ2-7; a weak D match, TRBD1 (6 bases). Germline V gene sequence: CDR1 LGHDT, CDR2 YNNKEL (reference sequence). This CDR3 spans 15 amino acids. CDR3 DNA: TGTGCCAGCAGCGGAGGTCGCTCAGGGGTCTACCAGCAGTACTTC. This codes for CASSGGRSGVYQQYF.

The chain is built from TRBV27 and TRBJ2-1; D call uncertain. Trimming removed 3 bases from V and 8 bases from J, with 11 bases in between. The CDR3 contains 13 residues. Germline V gives CDR1 MNHEY, CDR2 SMNVEV (reference sequence). The CDR3 DNA is TGTGCCAGCAGTTTTCGAGCCCCGGATGAGCAGTTCTTC. Encoded protein: CASSFRAPDEQFF.